The 2 T cell receptor beta chains reported below all come from one sample, sequenced in a study of cytomegalovirus exposure and HLA in healthy donors (dated by TCRdb to the late 2010s). Library construction relied on the immunoSEQ multiplex PCR assay. The multiplex PCR relied on a mix of 60 forward primers for TCR Vbeta segments and 13 reverse primers for TCR Jbeta segments. TCRdb carries this immuneACCESS record with in-frame sequences only. Its versions omit some clonotypes, under half of them owing to an unresolved V gene in the studies checked, with the rest unexplained. The sample profile shows fewer than 250,000 clones; 75% to 80% of them were found once. Under 2% of the sample rests with the top ten. Sequencing used PBMCs. These receptors were obtained from a man between 18 and 29 years old in good health and CMV-seronegative.

This chain joins TRBV10-3 and TRBJ2-2; TRBD1 agrees at 7 bases. The CDR3 is 15 amino acids. Germline CDR1 and CDR2: ENHRY and SYGVKD. V was clipped by 4 bases and J by 2 bases; unmatched bases: 4. Written as DNA, the CDR3 is TGTGCCATCAGTGGAGGGACAGAAAACACCGGGGAGCTGTTTTTT. It encodes CAISGGTENTGELFF.

The chain uses TRBV18 and TRBJ2-7; 10 nucleotides line up with TRBD2. V trimming: 1 base; J trimming: 2 bases; junction bases outside the gene matches: 2. CDR1 and CDR2 (germline): KGHSH, LQKENI. This CDR3 is 15 amino acids long. The CDR3, as DNA: TGTGCCAGCTCACCACGGAGCGGGAGGGCCTACGAGCAGTACTTC. Protein: CASSPRSGRAYEQYF.